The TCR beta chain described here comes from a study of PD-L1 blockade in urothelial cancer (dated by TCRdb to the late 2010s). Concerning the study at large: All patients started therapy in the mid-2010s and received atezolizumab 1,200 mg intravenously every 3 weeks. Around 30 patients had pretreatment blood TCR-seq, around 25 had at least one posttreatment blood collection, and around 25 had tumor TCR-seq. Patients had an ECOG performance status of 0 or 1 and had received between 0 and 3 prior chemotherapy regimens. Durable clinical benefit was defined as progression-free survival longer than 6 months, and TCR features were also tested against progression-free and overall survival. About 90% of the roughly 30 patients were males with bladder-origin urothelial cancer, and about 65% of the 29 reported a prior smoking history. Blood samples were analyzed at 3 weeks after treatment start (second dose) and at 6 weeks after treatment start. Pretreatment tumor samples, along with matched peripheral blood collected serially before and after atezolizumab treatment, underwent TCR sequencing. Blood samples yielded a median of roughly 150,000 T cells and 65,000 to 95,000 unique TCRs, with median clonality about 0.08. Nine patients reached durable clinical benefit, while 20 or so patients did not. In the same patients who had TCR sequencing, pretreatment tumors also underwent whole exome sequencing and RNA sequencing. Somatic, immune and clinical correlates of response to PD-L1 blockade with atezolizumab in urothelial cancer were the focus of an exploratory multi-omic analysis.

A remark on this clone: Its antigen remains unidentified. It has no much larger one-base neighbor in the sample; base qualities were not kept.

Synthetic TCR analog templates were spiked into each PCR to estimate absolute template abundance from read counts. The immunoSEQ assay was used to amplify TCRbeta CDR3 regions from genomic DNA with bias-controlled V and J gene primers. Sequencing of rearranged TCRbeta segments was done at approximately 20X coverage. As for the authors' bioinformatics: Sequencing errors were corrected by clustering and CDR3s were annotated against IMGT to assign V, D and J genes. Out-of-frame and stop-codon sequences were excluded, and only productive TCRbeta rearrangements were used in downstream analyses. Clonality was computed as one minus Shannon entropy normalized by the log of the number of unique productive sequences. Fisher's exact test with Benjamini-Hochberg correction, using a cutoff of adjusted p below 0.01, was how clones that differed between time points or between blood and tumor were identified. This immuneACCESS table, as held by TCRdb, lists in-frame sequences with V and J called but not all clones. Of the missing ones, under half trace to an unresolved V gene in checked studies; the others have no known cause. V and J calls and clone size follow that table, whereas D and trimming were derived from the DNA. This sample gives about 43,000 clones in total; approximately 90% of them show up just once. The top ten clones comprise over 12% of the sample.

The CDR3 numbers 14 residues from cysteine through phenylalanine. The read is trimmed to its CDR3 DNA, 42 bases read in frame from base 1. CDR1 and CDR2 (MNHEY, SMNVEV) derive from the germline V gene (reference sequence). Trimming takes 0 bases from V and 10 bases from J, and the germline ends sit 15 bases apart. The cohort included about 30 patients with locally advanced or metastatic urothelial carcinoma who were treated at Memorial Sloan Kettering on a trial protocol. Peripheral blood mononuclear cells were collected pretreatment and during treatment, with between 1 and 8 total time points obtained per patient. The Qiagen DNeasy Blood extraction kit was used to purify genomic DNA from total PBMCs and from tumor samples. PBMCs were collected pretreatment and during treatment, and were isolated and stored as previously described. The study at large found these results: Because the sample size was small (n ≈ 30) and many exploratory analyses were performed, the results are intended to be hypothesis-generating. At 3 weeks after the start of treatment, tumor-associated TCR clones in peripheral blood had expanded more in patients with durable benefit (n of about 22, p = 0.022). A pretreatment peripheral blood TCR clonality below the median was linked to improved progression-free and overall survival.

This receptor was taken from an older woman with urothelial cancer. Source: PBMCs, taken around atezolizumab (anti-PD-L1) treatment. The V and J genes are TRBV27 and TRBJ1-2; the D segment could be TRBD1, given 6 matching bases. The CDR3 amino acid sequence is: CASSLSGGLHDYTF. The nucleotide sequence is TGTGCCAGCAGTTTATCGGGGGGGCTCCATGACTACACCTTC.